The subject of this entry is one T cell receptor beta chain. What it binds is unknown. Every donor contributed about 10 milliliters of peripheral blood by blood draw. They isolated at least 7 million PBMCs from each sample. The second PCR ran roughly 6 to 12 cycles with a sample-barcoded 5' primer and J-beta primers. Each CDR3 protein is one row after TCRdb ran MiXCR on the 5' RACE reads. The top ten hold 20% to 25% of the sample, which has about 970,000 distinct CDR3 sequences, roughly 51% seen once. This specimen comes from a study of blood T cells in healthy people across ages. Broader study findings: Estimates drawn from one million T cells were deemed to understate diversity.

CDR3 size: 15 residues. Germline V lookup: CDR1 MNHEY, CDR2 SVGEGT. This chain connects TRBV6-2 or TRBV6-3 to TRBJ2-4; perhaps TRBD1 as D (6 bases). Matching the DNA end better, TRBJ2-7 makes the J call doubtful. The source is a woman aged 60-70 years in good health. Sequencing input: blood. The CDR3 sequence is CASSDRTYTTYEQYF. CDR3 coding DNA: TGTGCCAGCAGCGACAGGACCTATACCACCTACGAGCAGTACTTC.